A single sample gave rise to the 32 T cell receptor beta chains below, sequenced in a study of siplizumab effects on memory and regulatory T cells. TCRdb's table, derived via immunoSEQ multiplex PCR, lists solely in-frame clones and lacks some. The profile covers approximately 100,000 clones, with 80% to 95% appearing a single time and approximately 12% taken by the ten largest. Sequencing used non-Treg CD4+ T cells sorted from blood. These receptors all come from a human donor in good health.

The rearrangement joins TRBV15 to TRBJ2-6, with D hard to call. The CDR3 length is 16 residues. V was pared by 0 bases and J by 0 bases, with 6 bases between. Germline CDR1 is LNHNV and CDR2 is YYDKDF (reference sequence). The CDR3 reads CATSREVSSGANVLTF. Here the CDR3 DNA reads TGTGCCACCAGCAGAGAGGTGAGCTCTGGGGCCAACGTCCTGACTTTC.

V is TRBV18 and J is TRBJ1-5; 12 bases are a match to TRBD1. The V gene's germline CDR1 is KGHSH and CDR2 LQKENI. CDR3 length equals 15 residues. The J segment lost 7 bases and the V segment lost 2 bases, leaving 3 bases of the junction unmatched. Here the CDR3 reads CASSPDGTGGQPQHF. The CDR3, as DNA: TGTGCCAGCTCACCAGATGGGACAGGGGGCCAGCCCCAGCATTTT.

The table lists this clone with a count of one. The J gene is TRBJ2-3, the V gene TRBV5-1, with D tentatively TRBD2 (6 bases). Deletions cut 5 bases from V and 1 base from J, with 8 bases between. This CDR3 comprises 13 residues. Germline V CDR1 and CDR2: SGHRS, YFSETQ. CDR3 loop: CASRLAGTDTQYF. The CDR3 bases are TGCGCCAGCAGACTAGCTGGCACAGATACGCAGTATTTT.

This chain connects TRBV7-8 to TRBJ2-3, with D unresolved. The CDR3 contains 15 residues. V dropped 3 bases and J dropped 2 bases, with 12 bases sitting between them. Germline loops: CDR1 SGHVS, CDR2 FQNEAQ. As DNA, the CDR3 is TGTGCCAGCAGCTTCCTTGCGGAACTCACAGATACGCAGTATTTT. The encoded protein is CASSFLAELTDTQYF.

V is TRBV9 and J is TRBJ2-7; maybe TRBD2 (6 bases). Germline CDR1 reads SGDLS; CDR2 reads YYNGEE. The CDR3 covers 15 residues. Trimming left V 1 base short and J 6 bases short, with 17 bases between. The CDR3 DNA reads TGTGCCAGCAGCGTAAGGGACTCACCACCCTTCGAGCAGTACTTC. It yields the protein CASSVRDSPPFEQYF.

This clone was counted a single time. This chain uses TRBV7-9 with TRBJ1-4; a weak D match, TRBD1 (5 bases). CDR1 SEHNR and CDR2 FQNEAQ come from the germline V gene (reference sequence). The CDR3 consists of 15 residues. Deletions cut 3 bases from V and 3 bases from J, with 11 bases between. CDR3 DNA sequence: TGTGCCAGCAGCTTGGAAGGGGCGGCTAATGAAAAACTGTTTTTT. This translates into CASSLEGAANEKLFF.

The V and J genes are TRBV11-3 and TRBJ1-2; D gene uncertain. Trimming removed 0 bases at V and 5 bases at J, with 4 bases between. Germline V CDR1 and CDR2: SGHNT, YENEEA. The CDR3 runs 12 residues. In DNA, the CDR3 is TGTGCCAGCAGCTTAGACCGATATGGCTACACCTTC. Its protein is CASSLDRYGYTF.

DNA for the CDR3: TGTGCCAGCAGCCCAAGACGATCCGACCGGGCTAATGAAAAACTGTTTTTT. Protein sequence: CASSPRRSDRANEKLFF. The V call is TRBV7-9, the J call TRBJ1-4, with D uncertain. In germline, CDR1 is SEHNR, CDR2 FQNEAQ (reference sequence). This CDR3 region has 17 residues. V gave up 5 bases and J gave up 3 bases, with 19 bases separating them.

The chain recombines TRBV23-1 with TRBJ1-1; D is undetermined. TRBV23-1 is identified as an open reading frame with a role that is uncertain. This CDR3 region has 12 residues. The V end was cut by 11 bases, the J end by 11 bases, with 21 bases between. The CDR3 reads CARTSGSYGAFF. The CDR3 DNA reads TGCGCCCGGACTTCGGGGTCTTACGGCGCTTTCTTT.

V and J are TRBV7-2 and TRBJ2-1, with 7 bases matching TRBD2. The CDR3 totals 14 residues. J lost 10 bases, V lost 5 bases, and 11 bases had no gene match. From germline, CDR1 is SGHTA and CDR2 FQGNSA. Here the CDR3 DNA reads TGTGCCAGCAGCGCTGGGACTACTATGTGGGAGCAGTTCTTC. It yields the protein CASSAGTTMWEQFF.

The chain combines TRBV5-4 with TRBJ2-1, with D perhaps matching TRBD2 (5 bases). The V end was cut by 2 bases, the J end by 7 bases, with 13 bases between. Germline CDR1 SGHNT, CDR2 YYREEE (reference sequence). The CDR3 extends over 14 amino acids. CDR3 sequence reads: CASSLLAPRNEQFF. The CDR3 bases are TGTGCCAGCAGCTTATTAGCGCCAAGGAATGAGCAGTTCTTC.

The rearrangement links TRBV28 to TRBJ2-7; possibly TRBD2 for D (6 bases). The germline CDR1 and CDR2 sequences are MDHEN and SYDVKM. Trimming left V 2 bases short and J 3 bases short, with 23 bases between. CDR3 length equals 18 residues. The CDR3 nucleotides are TGTGCCAGCAGTTTAGCCCTGTGGCGGGAAGGCCGTAGCTACGAGCAGTACTTC. As protein: CASSLALWREGRSYEQYF.

The CDR3 DNA sequence: TGTGCCTGGAGGGGGGGAGGGCCCTACGAGCAGTACTTC. Translation: CAWRGGGPYEQYF. V usage is TRBV30 and J usage is TRBJ2-7; 7 bases are shared with TRBD2. The V gene end was trimmed by 3 bases and the J gene end by 2 bases; junction bases not matched to a gene: 4. Germline V gives CDR1 GTSNPN, CDR2 SVGIG (reference sequence). The CDR3 extends over 13 amino acids.

V and J are TRBV19 and TRBJ2-1; 7 bases are shared with TRBD2. The trim removed 5 bases at V and 0 bases at J, leaving 4 bases unmatched. The CDR3 is made up of 15 amino acids. CDR1 and CDR2 (germline): LNHDA, SQIVND (reference sequence). The CDR3 sequence is CASSWRGSSYNEQFF. Written as DNA, the CDR3 is TGTGCCAGTAGTTGGCGCGGGAGCTCCTACAATGAGCAGTTCTTC.

This chain links TRBV19 with TRBJ2-3; the match to TRBD1 covers 8 bases. CDR1 and CDR2 from the germline V gene are LNHDA and SQIVND (reference sequence). Trimming cost V 5 bases and J 5 bases; bases outside gene matches: 6. CDR3 length: 14 residues. The CDR3 spells CASSAGQAVDTQYF. The CDR3 nucleotides are TGTGCCAGTAGTGCGGGACAGGCAGTAGATACGCAGTATTTT.

In its sample, this clone was seen once. V and J are TRBV13 and TRBJ1-4; weak D call: TRBD1 (6 bases). The length of the CDR3 is 16 residues. Germline CDR1 PRHDT, CDR2 FYEKMQ (reference sequence). V was clipped by 4 bases and J by 8 bases, with 20 bases between them. CDR3 amino acids: CASSSLETGTSEKLFF. CDR3 DNA: TGTGCCAGCAGCTCCTTGGAAACCGGGACATCGGAAAAACTGTTTTTT. Based on the CDR3 plus reference TRBV13 and TRBJ1-4, the full variable domain is AAGVIQSPRHLIKEKRETATLKCYPIPRHDTVYWYQQGPGQDPQFLISFYEKMQSDKGSIPDRFSAQQFSDYHSELNMSSLELGDSALYFCASSSLETGTSEKLFFGSGTQLSVL.

In this sample, this clone turned up a few times. J is TRBJ2-2 and V is TRBV7-9, with D possibly being TRBD2 (5 bases). Germline CDR1 reads SEHNR; CDR2 reads FQNEAQ (reference sequence). The CDR3 consists of 14 residues. Trimming removed 3 bases from V and 2 bases from J, with 7 bases in between. The DNA for the CDR3 is TGTGCCAGCAGCTTCGAGGGAAACACCGGGGAGCTGTTTTTT. Translation: CASSFEGNTGELFF. The whole variable domain, filled in from reference TRBV7-9 and TRBJ2-2, reads DTGVSQNPRHKITKRGQNVTFRCDPISEHNRLYWYRQTLGQGPEFLTYFQNEAQLEKSRLLSDRFSAERPKGSFSTLEIQRTEQGDSAMYLCASSFEGNTGELFFGEGSRLTVL.

The V gene is TRBV19, the J gene TRBJ1-5, with D perhaps matching TRBD1 (6 bases). The CDR3 length is 17 residues. V lost 5 bases and J 0 bases, leaving 17 bases between the germline ends. Germline lookup yields CDR1 LNHDA and CDR2 SQIVND (reference sequence). CDR3 DNA sequence: TGTGCCAGTAGTGCCACACAGGGCGGTTATAGCAATCAGCCCCAGCATTTT. Translated, it gives CASSATQGGYSNQPQHF.

The CDR3 loop reads CASSAYSGSNTGELFF. The CDR3 DNA sequence: TGTGCCAGCAGTGCCTATAGCGGGAGCAACACCGGGGAGCTGTTTTTT. The chain recombines TRBV6-1 with TRBJ2-2; 9 bases are a match to TRBD2. The germline V gene has CDR1 MNHNS and CDR2 SASEGT. CDR3 length: 16 amino acids. V shed 4 bases, J shed 2 bases, and the junction held 5 bases outside the gene matches.

This chain joins TRBV28 and TRBJ2-1; weak D call: TRBD2 (5 bases). Germline CDR1 and CDR2: MDHEN and SYDVKM. Trimming cost V 6 bases and J 9 bases, with 9 bases left between them. This CDR3 comprises 11 residues. The CDR3 nucleotides are TGTGCCAGCAGGTGGGAGAGTGAGCAGTTCTTC. It translates to CASRWESEQFF.

The V gene is TRBV5-5, the J gene TRBJ2-2, with 7 bases that match TRBD1. Germline trimming cut 4 bases from V and 7 bases from J; bases unmatched to any gene: 7. Per the germline V gene, CDR1 is SGHKS and CDR2 is YYEKEE (reference sequence). This CDR3 has 14 residues. CDR3 region: CASSVTGVGGELFF. As DNA, the CDR3 is TGTGCCAGCAGCGTCACAGGGGTTGGCGGGGAGCTGTTTTTT.

The chain has TRBV5-6 and TRBJ1-2; 11 bases are a match to TRBD1. V shed 2 bases, J shed 1 base, and the junction held 4 bases outside the gene matches. The germline gives CDR1 SGHDT, CDR2 YYEEEE. The CDR3 has 16 amino acids. In DNA, the CDR3 is TGTGCCAGCAGCTTCACCGGGACAGGGGGTAACTATGGCTACACCTTC. As protein: CASSFTGTGGNYGYTF.

V gene TRBV6-6 combines with J gene TRBJ2-7; TRBD1 aligns across 7 bases. Germline V CDR1 and CDR2: MNHNY, SVGAGI (reference sequence). Trimming cost V 8 bases and J 1 base; bases outside gene matches: 8. This CDR3 region has 14 residues. CDR3 in DNA: TGTGCCAGCCTTCCCCCGGGACAGTCCTACGAGCAGTACTTC. The encoded protein is CASLPPGQSYEQYF.

This clone is labeled as medium-sized. The J gene is TRBJ1-1, the V gene TRBV18; no clear D. The CDR3 totals 14 residues. Trimming removed 3 bases at V and 4 bases at J, with 12 bases between. The germline gives CDR1 KGHSH, CDR2 LQKENI. CDR3 in DNA: TGTGCCAGCTCACCCGCTCTCGGCGGCACTGAAGCTTTCTTT. Amino acids: CASSPALGGTEAFF.

This sequence joins TRBV9 and TRBJ1-3, with D perhaps matching TRBD1 (5 bases). Trimming left V 4 bases short and J 3 bases short, with 20 bases between. The CDR3 contains 17 residues. Per the germline V gene, CDR1 is SGDLS and CDR2 is YYNGEE. The CDR3 bases are TGTGCCAGCAGCTCCCAAGGGTGGCAGGGCTTTGGAAACACCATATATTTT. Its protein is CASSSQGWQGFGNTIYF.

The gene calls are TRBV6-6 and TRBJ1-4; D unresolved. The germline CDR1 and CDR2 sequences are MNHNY and SVGAGI (reference sequence). Trimming took 0 bases from V and 5 from J, leaving 7 bases between them. The CDR3 loop spans 14 amino acids. CDR3: CASSYSHGNEKLFF. CDR3 nucleotides: TGTGCCAGCAGTTACTCCCACGGCAATGAAAAACTGTTTTTT.

The gene calls are TRBV30 and TRBJ1-1, with D unclear. In germline, CDR1 is GTSNPN, CDR2 SVGIG (reference sequence). The CDR3 is 15 amino acids. V was shortened by 0 bases and J by 4 bases, with 15 bases between the two germline ends. The CDR3 nucleotides are TGTGCCTGGAGTGTACGGAGTAGATTGGGCACTGAAGCTTTCTTT. Its protein product is CAWSVRSRLGTEAFF.

The rearrangement links TRBV19 to TRBJ1-1; D perhaps matches TRBD1 (6 bases). Trimming removed 7 bases at V and 0 bases at J, with 9 bases between. The CDR3 length is 13 residues. Germline CDR1 LNHDA, CDR2 SQIVND (reference sequence). CDR3 bases: TGTGCCAGTACAGACAGGTTGAACACTGAAGCTTTCTTT. Translating it yields CASTDRLNTEAFF.

The rearrangement uses TRBV28 and TRBJ2-5; D gene unclear. Gene TRBJ2-7 matches the end of the DNA better, so the J call may be wrong. Per germline, CDR1 MDHEN and CDR2 SYDVKM. This CDR3 has 11 amino acids. In DNA, the CDR3 is TGTGCCAGCAACGACCGATACGAGCAGTACTTC. Translated, it gives CASNDRYEQYF.

The V gene is TRBV30, the J gene TRBJ2-3, with 9 bases identical to TRBD2. The CDR3 runs 15 residues. Germline lookup yields CDR1 GTSNPN and CDR2 SVGIG (reference sequence). V lost 1 base and J lost 2; bases outside the gene matches: 4. CDR3 coding DNA: TGTGCCTGGAGTGATAGCGGGGGTTCCACAGATACGCAGTATTTT. It is translated as CAWSDSGGSTDTQYF.

J is TRBJ2-5 and V is TRBV6-1, with D unclear. Trimming removed 1 base from V and 3 bases from J, with 12 bases in between. Germline CDR1 and CDR2: MNHNS and SASEGT. This CDR3 is 15 amino acids long. Written as DNA, the CDR3 is TGTGCCAGCAGTGAAGGGCAGCCCTTCGAAGAGACCCAGTACTTC. Its protein is CASSEGQPFEETQYF.

The gene calls are TRBV30 and TRBJ2-7, with 12 bases that match TRBD2. CDR3 length: 15 residues. Germline CDR1 reads GTSNPN; CDR2 reads SVGIG (reference sequence). After removal of 4 bases from V and 2 bases from J, the junction contained 6 bases not matched to a gene. In DNA form, the CDR3 reads TGTGCCTGGACGGGACTAGCGGGCGTTCCCTACGAGCAGTACTTC. Protein product: CAWTGLAGVPYEQYF. Using reference TRBV30 and TRBJ2-7 for the parts outside the CDR3, the full variable domain is SQTIHQWPATLVQPVGSPLSLECTVEGTSNPNLYWYRQAAGRGLQLLFYSVGIGQISSEVPQNLSASRPQDRQFILSSKKLLLSDSGFYLCAWTGLAGVPYEQYFGPGTRLTVT.